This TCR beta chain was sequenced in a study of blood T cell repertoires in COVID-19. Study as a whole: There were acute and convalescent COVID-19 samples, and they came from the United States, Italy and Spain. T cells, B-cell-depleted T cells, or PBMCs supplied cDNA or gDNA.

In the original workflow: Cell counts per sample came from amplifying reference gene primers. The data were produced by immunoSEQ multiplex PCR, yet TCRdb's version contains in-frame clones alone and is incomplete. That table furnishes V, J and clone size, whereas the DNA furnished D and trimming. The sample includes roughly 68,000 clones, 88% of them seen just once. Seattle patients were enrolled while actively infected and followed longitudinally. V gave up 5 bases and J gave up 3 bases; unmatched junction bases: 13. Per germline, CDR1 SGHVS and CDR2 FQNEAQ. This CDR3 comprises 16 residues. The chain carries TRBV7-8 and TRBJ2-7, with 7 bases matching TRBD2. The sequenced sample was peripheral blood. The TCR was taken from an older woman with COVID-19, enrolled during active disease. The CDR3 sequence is CASSPYAGRASYEQYF. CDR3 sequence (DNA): TGTGCCAGCAGCCCATACGCAGGGAGGGCTAGCTACGAGCAGTACTTC.